The entry below describes one T cell receptor (beta chain). The sample holds other DNA sequences that translate to the same CDR3. Authors' data handling: How many nucleated cells were present was estimated from reference gene primer amplification. Only in-frame clones appear in the TCRdb table, and some are missing; sequencing was by immunoSEQ multiplex PCR. V and J calls plus clone size are reproduced from that table; the DNA served to infer D and trimming. The sample gives fewer than 130,000 clones, around 90% of which show up once; roughly 3.3% is in the top ten. The data derive from a study of blood T cell repertoires in COVID-19. The wider study: Samples of COVID-19 (acute and convalescent) were obtained from the United States, Italy and Spain. T cells, B-cell-depleted T cells, or PBMCs provided the cDNA or gDNA that served as material.

Sequencing was performed on peripheral blood. This TCR came from a woman aged 50 to 60 with acute or convalescent COVID-19.

The CDR3 nucleotides read TGTGCCAGTAGTGACAGAAGCACAGATACGCAGTATTTT. Translation gives CASSDRSTDTQYF. The chain recombines TRBV19 with TRBJ2-3; possible D gene TRBD1, 5 bases. V was clipped by 5 bases and J by 0 bases, with 6 bases between them. Germline CDR1 reads LNHDA; CDR2 reads SQIVND (reference sequence). CDR3 length: 13 amino acids.